Presented here are 11 T cell receptor beta chains from one specimen sequenced in a study of blood T cell dynamics during melanoma immunotherapy. Stated time point: pre-treatment baseline. Repertoires were generated with immunoSEQ multiplex PCR, while TCRdb's copy carries only in-frame clones and drops some. The data hold some 13,000 clones, with 92% observed a single time. The sequencing here drew on effector memory CD8+ T cells from blood, taken from a patient treated with checkpoint blockade. Receptors were obtained from a human donor with melanoma.

The V and J genes are TRBV19 and TRBJ2-1; D is ambiguous. This CDR3 contains 15 residues. V was trimmed by 2 bases and J by 10 bases, leaving 18 bases between them. Germline CDR1 reads LNHDA; CDR2 reads SQIVND (reference sequence). CDR3 nucleotides: TGTGCCAGTAGTATAAGTTGGACCCCCTCAGTCGAGCAGTTCTTC. It translates to CASSISWTPSVEQFF.

The chain recombines TRBV5-4 with TRBJ1-4; D gene uncertain. This CDR3 comprises 15 residues. Germline loops: CDR1 SGHNT, CDR2 YYREEE (reference sequence). V was clipped by 0 bases and J by 6 bases, with 12 bases between them. This CDR3 reads CASSLVGQTDEKLFF. The CDR3, as DNA: TGTGCCAGCAGCTTGGTAGGTCAGACTGATGAAAAACTGTTTTTT.

This chain links TRBV11-2 with TRBJ2-5; D possibly corresponds to TRBD2 (6 bases). Germline-derived CDR1 and CDR2 are SGHAT and FQNNGV. Trimming took 7 bases from V and 2 from J, leaving 14 bases between them. The CDR3 has 14 amino acids. The CDR3 spells CASNQLGLQETQYF. Here the CDR3 DNA reads TGTGCCAGCAACCAATTGGGACTTCAAGAGACCCAGTACTTC. The full variable domain, with the rest looked up from reference TRBV11-2 and TRBJ2-5, is EAGVAQSPRYKIIEKRQSVAFWCNPISGHATLYWYQQILGQGPKLLIQFQNNGVVDDSQLPKDRFSAERLKGVDSTLKIQPAKLEDSAVYLCASNQLGLQETQYFGPGTRLLVL.

This clone turned up a few times. The chain joins TRBV19 to TRBJ2-7, with D possibly matching TRBD2 (6 bases). Trimming shortened V by 5 bases and J by 4 bases, and 12 bases separated the two germline ends. The CDR3 extends over 13 amino acids. Germline CDR1 reads LNHDA; CDR2 reads SQIVND (reference sequence). CDR3 bases: TGTGCCAGTAGTCCGGGACTTCAATACGAGCAGTACTTC. Its protein is CASSPGLQYEQYF.

The chain has TRBV19 and TRBJ1-4; maybe TRBD1 (5 bases). CDR3 size: 18 residues. V was pared by 4 bases and J by 5 bases, with 23 bases between. The V gene's germline CDR1 is LNHDA and CDR2 SQIVND (reference sequence). The CDR3 DNA follows: TGTGCCAGTAGTACCGGGTCTGAGGGCCGGGGCAAAAATGAAAAACTGTTTTTT. Its translation is CASSTGSEGRGKNEKLFF.

The rearrangement joins TRBV5-4 to TRBJ2-5, with 9 bases lining up with TRBD1. The ends lost 1 base at V and 14 bases at J; junction bases unmatched: 9. This CDR3 comprises 13 residues. Looked up from germline, CDR1 is SGHNT and CDR2 is YYREEE (reference sequence). The DNA for the CDR3 is TGTGCCAGCAGCTTGTGGGACAGGGACGATTTATACTTC. This translates into CASSLWDRDDLYF.

V gene TRBV9 combines with J gene TRBJ2-7; 12 bases are shared with TRBD2. J lost 6 bases, V lost 3 bases, and 7 bases had no gene match. The CDR3 totals 15 residues. Germline V CDR1 and CDR2: SGDLS, YYNGEE. CDR3 nucleotides: TGTGCCAGCAGCGCCGGGACTAGCGGGTTCGGCGAGCAGTACTTC. Amino acids: CASSAGTSGFGEQYF.

The CDR3 sequence: CASSYSGTETGEQYF. CDR3 in DNA: TGTGCCAGCAGTTACTCCGGGACAGAAACGGGAGAGCAGTACTTC. This chain connects TRBV2 to TRBJ2-7; 7 positions agree with TRBD1. This CDR3 has 15 amino acids. Per germline, CDR1 SNHLY and CDR2 FYNNEI. V was clipped by 5 bases and J by 7 bases; unmatched bases: 14.

This clone came up once. V gene TRBV5-6 combines with J gene TRBJ1-2; D is undetermined. The V gene's germline CDR1 is SGHDT and CDR2 YYEEEE. Trimming shortened V by 3 bases and J by 3 bases, and 12 bases separated the two germline ends. The CDR3 is made up of 14 amino acids. The CDR3 DNA follows: TGTGCCAGCAGCTCGCGGGGTTTTGACTATGGCTACACCTTC. This translates into CASSSRGFDYGYTF.

This clone was seen a handful of times. In DNA form, the CDR3 reads TGTGCCAGCAGTTCAACCCTCAATAGCAATCAGCCCCAGCATTTT. Protein sequence: CASSSTLNSNQPQHF. J is TRBJ1-5 and V is TRBV27, with unresolved D. The CDR3 covers 15 residues. The V gene lost 4 bases and the J gene lost 0 bases, with 10 bases spanning the gap. Germline V gives CDR1 MNHEY, CDR2 SMNVEV (reference sequence).

V gene TRBV30 combines with J gene TRBJ2-5; D not certain. Germline V gene lookup returns CDR1 GTSNPN and CDR2 SVGIG (reference sequence). V lost 2 bases and J lost 2, with 12 bases in between. This CDR3 has 14 amino acids. The CDR3 reads CAWSLAEIQETQYF. CDR3 bases: TGTGCCTGGAGTCTGGCGGAAATACAAGAGACCCAGTACTTC.